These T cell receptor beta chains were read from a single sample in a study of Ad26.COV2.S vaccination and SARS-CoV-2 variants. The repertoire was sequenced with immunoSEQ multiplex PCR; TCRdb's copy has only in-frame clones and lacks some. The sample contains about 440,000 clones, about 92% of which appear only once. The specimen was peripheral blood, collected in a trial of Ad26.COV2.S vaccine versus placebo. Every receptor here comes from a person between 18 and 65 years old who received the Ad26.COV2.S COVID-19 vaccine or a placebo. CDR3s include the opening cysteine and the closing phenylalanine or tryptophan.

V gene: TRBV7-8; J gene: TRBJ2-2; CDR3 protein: CASSLGREPGELFF
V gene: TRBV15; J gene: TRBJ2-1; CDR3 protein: CATSRDPVGLDEQFF
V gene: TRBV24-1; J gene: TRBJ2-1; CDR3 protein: CATSDIHRGQLNEQFF
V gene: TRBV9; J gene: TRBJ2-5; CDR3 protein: CASSVGQGETQYF
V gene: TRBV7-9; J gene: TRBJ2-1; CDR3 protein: CASSLDRGMGNEQFF
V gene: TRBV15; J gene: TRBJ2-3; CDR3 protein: CATSIGAGADTQYF
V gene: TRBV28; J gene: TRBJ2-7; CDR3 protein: CASSKTSGGPYEQYF
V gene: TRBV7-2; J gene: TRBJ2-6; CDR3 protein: CASSPVAGANVLTF
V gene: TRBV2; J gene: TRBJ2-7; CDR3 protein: CASSEVLSASSSYEQYF
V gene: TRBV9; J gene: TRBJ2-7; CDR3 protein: CASSVGTGAYEQYF
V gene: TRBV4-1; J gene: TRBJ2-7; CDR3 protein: CASSQDGAYEQYF
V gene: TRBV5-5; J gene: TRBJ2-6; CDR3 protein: CASSLVGLVSGANVLTF
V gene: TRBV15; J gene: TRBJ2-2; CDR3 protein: CATSRDRGAGELFF